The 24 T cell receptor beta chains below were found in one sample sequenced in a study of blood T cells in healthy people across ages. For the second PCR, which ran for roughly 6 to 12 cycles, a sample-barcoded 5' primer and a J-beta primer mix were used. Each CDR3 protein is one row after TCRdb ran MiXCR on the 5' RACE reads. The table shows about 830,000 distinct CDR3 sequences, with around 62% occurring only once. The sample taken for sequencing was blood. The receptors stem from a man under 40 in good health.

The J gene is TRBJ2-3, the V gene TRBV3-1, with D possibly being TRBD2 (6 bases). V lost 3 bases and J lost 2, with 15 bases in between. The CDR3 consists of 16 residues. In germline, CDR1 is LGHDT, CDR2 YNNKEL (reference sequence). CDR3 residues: CASSQSGLANTDTQYF. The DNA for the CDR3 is TGTGCCAGCAGCCAGTCGGGACTCGCAAACACAGATACGCAGTATTTT.

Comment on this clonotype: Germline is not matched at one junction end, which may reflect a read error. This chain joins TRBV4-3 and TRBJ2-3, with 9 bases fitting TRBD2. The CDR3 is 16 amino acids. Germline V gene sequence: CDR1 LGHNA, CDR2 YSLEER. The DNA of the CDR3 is TGCGCCAGCAGCCAAGACGGCGGGGGGGCTGGAGATACGCGGTATTTT. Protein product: CASSQDGGGAGDTRYF.

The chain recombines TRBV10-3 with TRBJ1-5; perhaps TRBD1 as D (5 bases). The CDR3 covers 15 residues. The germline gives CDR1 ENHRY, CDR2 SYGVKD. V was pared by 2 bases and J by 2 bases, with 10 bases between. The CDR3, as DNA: TGTGCCATCAGTGAGCAGGGACGGGGCAATCAGCCCCAGCATTTT. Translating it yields CAISEQGRGNQPQHF.

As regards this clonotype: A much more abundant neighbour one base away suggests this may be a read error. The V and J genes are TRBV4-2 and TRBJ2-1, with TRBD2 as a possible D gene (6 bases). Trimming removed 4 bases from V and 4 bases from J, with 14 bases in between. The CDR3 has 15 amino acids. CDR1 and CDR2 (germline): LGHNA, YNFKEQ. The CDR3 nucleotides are TGTGCCAGCAGCCCAGAGGCGGAGGGTTACAATGAGCAGTTCTTC. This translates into CASSPEAEGYNEQFF.

The CDR3 protein is CASSPASGLVPNGGYTF. The DNA for the CDR3 is TGTGCCAGCAGCCCAGCTAGTGGATTGGTCCCAAATGGGGGCTACACCTTC. This chain links TRBV7-2 with TRBJ1-2; D unclear. The germline V gene has CDR1 SGHTA and CDR2 FQGNSA. The V gene lost 5 bases and the J gene lost 8 bases, with 27 bases spanning the gap. The CDR3 is 17 residues long.

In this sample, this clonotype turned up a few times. CDR3 nucleotides: TGCGCCAGCAGTCCGTTCGGGGATGAGCAGTTCTTC. It specifies CASSPFGDEQFF. The chain couples TRBV5-1 to TRBJ2-1; maybe TRBD2 (5 bases). This CDR3 is 12 amino acids long. Trimming left V 5 bases short and J 8 bases short, with 11 bases between. CDR1 and CDR2 (germline): SGHRS, YFSETQ.

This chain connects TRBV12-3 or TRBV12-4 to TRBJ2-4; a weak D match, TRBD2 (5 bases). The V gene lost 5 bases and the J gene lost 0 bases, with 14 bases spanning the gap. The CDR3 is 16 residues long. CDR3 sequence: CASSLRVALAKNIQYF. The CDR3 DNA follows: TGTGCCAGCAGTCTCCGGGTAGCGCTAGCCAAAAACATTCAGTACTTC.

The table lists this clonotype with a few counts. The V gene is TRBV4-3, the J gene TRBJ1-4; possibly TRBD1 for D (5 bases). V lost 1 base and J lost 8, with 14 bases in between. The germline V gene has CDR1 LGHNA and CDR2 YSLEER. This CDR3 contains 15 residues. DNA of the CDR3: TGCGCCAGCAGCCAAGGGCCCCAGGGCGGCGAAAAACTGTTTTTT. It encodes CASSQGPQGGEKLFF.

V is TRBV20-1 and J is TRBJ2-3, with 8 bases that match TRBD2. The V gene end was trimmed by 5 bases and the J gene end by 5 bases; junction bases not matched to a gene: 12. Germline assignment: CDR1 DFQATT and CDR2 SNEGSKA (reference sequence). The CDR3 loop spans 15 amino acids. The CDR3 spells CSAHLRRGEEDTQYF. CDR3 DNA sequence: TGCAGTGCTCACCTCAGGCGGGGGGAAGAAGATACGCAGTATTTT.

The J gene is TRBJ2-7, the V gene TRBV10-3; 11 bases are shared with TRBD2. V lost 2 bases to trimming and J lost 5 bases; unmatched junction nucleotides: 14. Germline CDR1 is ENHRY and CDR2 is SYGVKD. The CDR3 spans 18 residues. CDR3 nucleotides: TGTGCCATCAGTGAGCCTGAGACTAGCGGGGTTACCGGGGACGAGCAGTACTTC. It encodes CAISEPETSGVTGDEQYF.

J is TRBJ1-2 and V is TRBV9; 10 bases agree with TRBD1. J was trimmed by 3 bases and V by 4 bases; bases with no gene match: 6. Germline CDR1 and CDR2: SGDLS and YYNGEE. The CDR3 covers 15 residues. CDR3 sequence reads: CASSPDGTGDYGYTF. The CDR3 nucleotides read TGTGCCAGCAGCCCCGACGGGACAGGGGACTATGGCTACACCTTC.

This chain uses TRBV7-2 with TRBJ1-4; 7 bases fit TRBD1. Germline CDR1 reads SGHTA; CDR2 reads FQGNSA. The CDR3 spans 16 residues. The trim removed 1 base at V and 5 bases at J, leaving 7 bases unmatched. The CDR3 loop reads CASSLGYRGGNEKLFF. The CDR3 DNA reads TGTGCCAGCAGCTTAGGCTACAGGGGAGGGAATGAAAAACTGTTTTTT. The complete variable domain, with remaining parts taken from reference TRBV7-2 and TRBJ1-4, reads GAGVSQSPSNKVTEKGKDVELRCDPISGHTALYWYRQSLGQGLEFLIYFQGNSAPDKSGLPSDRFSAERTGGSVSTLTIQRTQQEDSAVYLCASSLGYRGGNEKLFFGSGTQLSVL.

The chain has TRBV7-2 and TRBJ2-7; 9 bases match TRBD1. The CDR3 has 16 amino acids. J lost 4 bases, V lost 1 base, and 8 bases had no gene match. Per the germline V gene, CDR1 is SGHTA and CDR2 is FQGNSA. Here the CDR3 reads CASSLEGGTGTYEQYF. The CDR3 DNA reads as TGTGCCAGCAGCTTAGAAGGCGGGACAGGGACATACGAGCAGTACTTC.

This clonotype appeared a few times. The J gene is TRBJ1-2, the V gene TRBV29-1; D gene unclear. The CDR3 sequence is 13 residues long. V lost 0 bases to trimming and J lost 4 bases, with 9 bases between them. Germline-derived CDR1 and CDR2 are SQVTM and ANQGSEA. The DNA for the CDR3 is TGCAGCGTTGAAGATGGCGGGGTCTATGGCTACACCTTC. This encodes CSVEDGGVYGYTF.

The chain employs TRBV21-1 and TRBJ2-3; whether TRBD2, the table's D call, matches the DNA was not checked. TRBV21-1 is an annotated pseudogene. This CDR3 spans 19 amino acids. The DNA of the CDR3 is TGTGCCAACAGCCGGGAATGGGCTAGCGGGGGGGCGAGGGACTATACGCAGTATTTT. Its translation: CANSREWASGGARDYTQYF.

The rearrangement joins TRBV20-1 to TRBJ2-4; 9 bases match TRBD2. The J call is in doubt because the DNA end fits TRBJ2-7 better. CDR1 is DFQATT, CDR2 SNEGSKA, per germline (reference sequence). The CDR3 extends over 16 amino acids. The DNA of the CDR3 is TGCAGTGCTAATAACCGGGCGGCTAGCGGGGACTACGAGCAGTACTTC. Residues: CSANNRAASGDYEQYF.

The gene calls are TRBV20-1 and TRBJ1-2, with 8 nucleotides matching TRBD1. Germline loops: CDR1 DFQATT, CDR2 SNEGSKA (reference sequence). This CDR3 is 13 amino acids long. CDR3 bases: TGCAGGGCTGGACAGGGAGCTAACTATGGCTACACCTTC. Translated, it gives CRAGQGANYGYTF.

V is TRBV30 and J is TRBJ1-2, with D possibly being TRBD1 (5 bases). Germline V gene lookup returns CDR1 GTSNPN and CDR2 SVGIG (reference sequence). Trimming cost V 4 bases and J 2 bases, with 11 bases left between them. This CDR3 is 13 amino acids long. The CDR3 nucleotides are TGTGCCTGGATCCCCCGGGACAACTATGGCTACACCTTC. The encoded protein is CAWIPRDNYGYTF.

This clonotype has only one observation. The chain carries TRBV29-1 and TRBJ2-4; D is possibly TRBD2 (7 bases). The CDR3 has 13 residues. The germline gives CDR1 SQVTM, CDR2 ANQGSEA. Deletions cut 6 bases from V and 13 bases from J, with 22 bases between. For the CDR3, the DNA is TGCAGCGTCACAGGGATCCTTGGGAGGGTCCAGTACTTC. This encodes CSVTGILGRVQYF.

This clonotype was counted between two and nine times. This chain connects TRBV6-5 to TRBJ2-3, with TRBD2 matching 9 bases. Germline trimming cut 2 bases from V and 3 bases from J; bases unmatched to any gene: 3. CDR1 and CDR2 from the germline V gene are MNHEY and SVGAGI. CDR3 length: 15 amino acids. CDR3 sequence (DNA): TGTGCCAGCAGTTACGCGGGGGGGCGGACAGATACGCAGTATTTT. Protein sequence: CASSYAGGRTDTQYF.

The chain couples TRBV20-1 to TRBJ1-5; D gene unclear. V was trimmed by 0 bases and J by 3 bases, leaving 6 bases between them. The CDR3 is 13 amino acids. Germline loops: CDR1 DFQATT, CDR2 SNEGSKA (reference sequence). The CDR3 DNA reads TGCAGTGCTAGAGATGCGGTCAATCAGCCCCAGCATTTT. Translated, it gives CSARDAVNQPQHF.

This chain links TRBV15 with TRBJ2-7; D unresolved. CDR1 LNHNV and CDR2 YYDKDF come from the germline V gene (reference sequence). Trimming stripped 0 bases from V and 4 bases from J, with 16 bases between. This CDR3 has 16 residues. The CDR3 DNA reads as TGTGCCACCAGCAGAGATCTTCCCCCTGCCTATTACGAGCAGTACTTC. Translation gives CATSRDLPPAYYEQYF.

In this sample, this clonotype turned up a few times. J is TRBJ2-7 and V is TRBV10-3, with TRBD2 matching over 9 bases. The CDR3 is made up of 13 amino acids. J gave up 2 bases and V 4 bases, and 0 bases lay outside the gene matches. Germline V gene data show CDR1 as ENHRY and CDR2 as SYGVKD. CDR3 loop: CAISGLAAYEQYF. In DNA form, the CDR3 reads TGTGCCATCAGTGGACTAGCGGCCTACGAGCAGTACTTC.

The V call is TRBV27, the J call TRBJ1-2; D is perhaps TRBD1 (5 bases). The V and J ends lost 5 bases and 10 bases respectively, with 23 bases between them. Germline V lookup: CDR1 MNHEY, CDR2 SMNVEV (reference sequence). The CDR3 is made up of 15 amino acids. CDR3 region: CASSLRPGTGAYYTF. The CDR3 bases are TGTGCCAGCAGTCTCCGGCCCGGGACGGGCGCCTACTACACCTTC.